The next 10 T cell receptor beta chains were all read from a single sample in a study of T cells in Graves' hyperthyroidism and ophthalmopathy (dated by TCRdb to between 2018 and 2021). Library method: multiplex PCR. Instrument used: Illumina HiSeq 2000. TCR beta CDR3 regions were amplified from RNA transcripts. The TCR CDR3 was subjected to a first round of RT-PCR using the HTBI primer set and the Qiagen OneStep RT-PCR kit. In-frame beta chains were kept once TCRdb had trimmed the public reads at Q25 with fastp and called clones with MiXCR. Records with the same CDR3 protein are collapsed into one entry carrying the most frequent genes and DNA. The sample includes about 360,000 distinct CDR3 sequences, with 13% observed a single time. The top ten hold around a tenth of the sample. Sequenced sample: blood. The receptor source for this set is a woman aged 18 to 35 with Graves' hyperthyroidism.

This clonotype was seen a handful of times. The chain couples TRBV3-1 to TRBJ1-2; no firm D call. Germline-derived CDR1 and CDR2 are LGHDT and YNNKEL (reference sequence). This CDR3 region has 14 residues. With 0 bases removed from V and 4 bases from J, the gap between germline ends came to 9 bases. CDR3 sequence (DNA): TGTGCCAGCAGCCAAGATCCCGGGGTCTATGGCTACACCTTC. Translated: CASSQDPGVYGYTF.

In its sample, this clonotype was seen a few times. The V gene is TRBV18, the J gene TRBJ1-2; no clear D gene. The CDR3 totals 16 residues. The V gene lost 2 bases and the J gene lost 5 bases, with 18 bases spanning the gap. The V gene's germline CDR1 is KGHSH and CDR2 LQKENI. The CDR3 sequence: CASSPRQYGGLYGYTF. Here the CDR3 DNA reads TGTGCCAGCTCACCAAGGCAGTACGGAGGACTATATGGCTACACCTTC.

This clonotype was seen a handful of times. The rearrangement joins TRBV20-1 to TRBJ2-2, with D hard to call. In germline, CDR1 is DFQATT, CDR2 SNEGSKA (reference sequence). Trimming pared 0 bases from V and 5 bases from J, leaving 4 bases between. CDR3 length: 12 amino acids. In DNA form, the CDR3 reads TGCAGTGCTAGAGAGAGGACCGGGGAGCTGTTTTTT. It specifies CSARERTGELFF.

This clonotype was counted at least ten times. The chain couples TRBV28 to TRBJ2-7, with a possible D match to TRBD2 (5 bases). This CDR3 contains 16 residues. Germline V gives CDR1 MDHEN, CDR2 SYDVKM. The germline V and J ends were trimmed by 3 bases and 4 bases, with 19 bases remaining between them. The CDR3 sequence is CASSFNSFVGNYEQYF. CDR3 sequence (DNA): TGTGCCAGCAGTTTTAACAGTTTCGTCGGGAATTACGAGCAGTACTTC.

This clonotype was seen more than once but under ten times. CDR3 region: CASSRPPDTGELFF. The CDR3 DNA follows: TGTGCCAGCAGCCGACCCCCTGACACCGGGGAGCTGTTTTTT. This sequence joins TRBV28 and TRBJ2-2; D is uncertain. The V gene lost 6 bases and the J gene lost 3 bases, with 11 bases spanning the gap. Germline-derived CDR1 and CDR2 are MDHEN and SYDVKM. The CDR3 consists of 14 residues.

This clonotype appeared many times. This rearrangement joins TRBV11-2 to TRBJ2-3, with D perhaps matching TRBD1 or TRBD2 (5 bases each). Germline V gene data show CDR1 as SGHAT and CDR2 as FQNNGV. The CDR3 contains 15 residues. V shed 6 bases and J shed 2 bases, with 15 bases lying between them. The CDR3: CASSPRERNTDTQYF. CDR3 bases: TGTGCCAGCAGTCCCAGGGAGCGGAACACAGATACGCAGTATTTT. Full variable domain (outside the CDR3, taken from reference TRBV11-2 and TRBJ2-3): EAGVAQSPRYKIIEKRQSVAFWCNPISGHATLYWYQQILGQGPKLLIQFQNNGVVDDSQLPKDRFSAERLKGVDSTLKIQPAKLEDSAVYLCASSPRERNTDTQYFGPGTRLTVL.

For this clonotype: A much more abundant neighbour one base away suggests this may be a read error. V is TRBV3-1 and J is TRBJ1-2; D gene unclear. The CDR3 sequence is 15 residues long. Per the germline V gene, CDR1 is LGHDT and CDR2 is YNNKEL (reference sequence). Here the CDR3 DNA reads TGTGCCGGCAGCGCCGGCTGGGTTTCTAACTATGGCTACACCTTC. The encoded protein is CAGSAGWVSNYGYTF. The variable domain in full, completed from reference TRBV3-1 and TRBJ1-2, reads DTAVSQTPKYLVTQMGNDKSIKCEQNLGHDTMYWYKQDSKKFLKIMFSYNNKELIINETVPNRFSPKSPDKAHLNLHINSLELGDSAVYFCAGSAGWVSNYGYTFGSGTRLTVV.

This clonotype was seen many times. The V and J genes are TRBV29-1 and TRBJ2-5, with a weak D call TRBD2 (5 bases). Trimming stripped 7 bases from V and 4 bases from J, with 16 bases between. The CDR3 spans 13 residues. Germline V CDR1 and CDR2: SQVTM, ANQGSEA. CDR3 region: CSARAGERETQYF. The CDR3 coding sequence is TGCAGCGCACGGGCTGGGGAGAGAGAGACCCAGTACTTC.

This clonotype has a count of ten or more. CDR3 in DNA: TGTGCCAGCGGGACTAGCGGGGGAAGCCAAGAGACCCAGTACTTC. Translation gives CASGTSGGSQETQYF. This chain joins TRBV2 and TRBJ2-5; 14 positions match TRBD2. The length of the CDR3 is 15 residues. V gave up 8 bases and J gave up 1 base; unmatched junction bases: 3. Germline CDR1 SNHLY, CDR2 FYNNEI. The full variable domain, in which reference TRBV2 and TRBJ2-5 provide the parts outside the CDR3, is EPEVTQTPSHQVTQMGQEVILRCVPISNHLYFYWYRQILGQKVEFLVSFYNNEISEKSEIFDDQFSVERPDGSNFTLKIRSTKLEDSAMYFCASGTSGGSQETQYFGPGTRLLVL.

This clonotype has at least ten counts. The J gene is TRBJ2-1, the V gene TRBV6-2 or TRBV6-3, with D maybe TRBD2 (6 bases). CDR3 length: 14 residues. CDR1 and CDR2 (germline): MNHEY, SVGEGT. The V gene lost 8 bases and the J gene lost 0 bases, with 11 bases spanning the gap. The CDR3 sequence is CASGGTLSYNEQFF. The CDR3 nucleotides read TGTGCCAGCGGGGGGACTCTCTCCTACAATGAGCAGTTCTTC.